The clone carrying this T cell receptor beta chain appeared a few times. These data are taken from a study of blood T cell repertoires in COVID-19. Background on the study: Collection of acute and convalescent COVID-19 samples took place in the United States, Italy and Spain. PBMCs, B-cell-depleted T cells, or T cells provided the cDNA or gDNA that made up the material.

CDR1 and CDR2 (germline): SGHKS, YYEKEE (reference sequence). The CDR3 loop spans 16 amino acids. V shed 0 bases and J 6 bases; nucleotides not matched to a gene: 7. Authors' methods: Cell counts per sample came from amplifying reference gene primers. Method: immunoSEQ multiplex PCR; TCRdb's copy keeps in-frame clones and lacks some. The V and J calls and clone size were taken over from that table, and D and trimming were inferred from the DNA. This sample has around 91,000 clones, with 85% found just once. The specimen sequenced was peripheral blood. The sequence was obtained from a man at least 80 years old with acute or convalescent COVID-19. This sequence joins TRBV5-5 and TRBJ1-5; 9 bases line up with TRBD1. CDR3 DNA: TGTGCCAGCAGCTTGGCCCTCGGGACAGGGCCTCAGCCCCAGCATTTT. Protein sequence: CASSLALGTGPQPQHF. Full variable domain (outside the CDR3, taken from reference TRBV5-5 and TRBJ1-5): DAGVTQSPTHLIKTRGQQVTLRCSPISGHKSVSWYQQVLGQGPQFIFQYYEKEERGRGNFPDRFSARQFPNYSSELNVNALLLGDSALYLCASSLALGTGPQPQHFGDGTRLSIL.